This T cell receptor (beta chain) was profiled in a study of T cell changes during pregnancy in multiple sclerosis. Repertoires were generated with immunoSEQ multiplex PCR, while TCRdb's copy carries only in-frame clones and drops some. The sample holds tens of thousands of clones, around 89% seen once. Looked up from germline, CDR1 is SGHDT and CDR2 is YYEEEE. The CDR3 has 14 residues. V gave up 2 bases and J gave up 5 bases, with 11 bases separating them. The rearrangement links TRBV5-6 to TRBJ2-1; D call uncertain. The specimen was CD8+ T cells from peripheral blood mononuclear cells, collected in the first trimester of pregnancy. This TCR came from a female donor with multiple sclerosis, enrolled in a pregnancy study. The CDR3 protein is CASSFMSADNEQFF. CDR3 nucleotides: TGTGCCAGCAGCTTTATGAGCGCGGACAATGAGCAGTTCTTC.